The rows below give T cell receptor beta chains drawn from one sample of a study of T cell repertoires in cytomegalovirus infection. MiXCR, run by TCRdb on the reads, gives a single entry per CDR3 protein. The profile covers about 400,000 distinct CDR3 sequences, with about a third appearing a single time and less than 15% taken by the ten largest. These receptors' targets are unknown. Sequenced here: cultured PBMCs, sampled from culture after CMV antigen stimulation. The receptors originated from a human donor in good health (CMV status not recorded). Some clones in this sample may be carry-over from other donors' samples. The CDR3 runs from the conserved cysteine through the conserved F or W. Each record gives: J gene, V gene, clone size, D gene, CDR3 protein, CDR3 DNA. D genes are given only for firm matches. The listing skips clone size in some rows; elsewhere it reads once, few, many or a size class.

j_call: TRBJ2-7; v_call: TRBV6-2/TRBV6-3; clone_size: few; d_call: -; cdr3_aa: CASSGPYEQYF; cdr3_nt: TGTGCCAGCAGTGGACCCTACGAGCAGTACTTC
j_call: TRBJ1-1; v_call: TRBV10-3; clone_size: -; d_call: -; cdr3_aa: CAISGAGLGEAFF; cdr3_nt: TGTGCCATCAGTGGGGCAGGGCTGGGTGAAGCTTTCTTT
j_call: TRBJ2-7; v_call: TRBV20-1; clone_size: -; d_call: TRBD1; cdr3_aa: CSAGGDRGVEQYF; cdr3_nt: TGCAGTGCCGGGGGAGACAGGGGAGTCGAGCAGTACTTC
j_call: TRBJ2-1; v_call: TRBV7-9; clone_size: -; d_call: TRBD2; cdr3_aa: CASSSQIPERERVYEQFF; cdr3_nt: TGTGCCAGCAGCTCACAAATACCAGAGCGGGAAAGGGTCTATGAGCAGTTCTTC
j_call: TRBJ2-2; v_call: TRBV7-8; clone_size: -; d_call: -; cdr3_aa: CASSVDPARGGELFF; cdr3_nt: TGTGCCAGCAGCGTAGATCCCGCTCGGGGCGGGGAGCTGTTTTTT
j_call: TRBJ2-1; v_call: TRBV7-4; clone_size: -; d_call: TRBD2; cdr3_aa: CASSPGLARSEQFF; cdr3_nt: TGTGCCAGCAGCCCCGGACTAGCGAGGAGTGAGCAGTTCTTC
j_call: TRBJ2-1; v_call: TRBV7-8; clone_size: -; d_call: -; cdr3_aa: CASSLERIYEQFF; cdr3_nt: TGTGCCAGCAGCTTAGAACGGATATATGAGCAGTTCTTC
j_call: TRBJ2-1; v_call: TRBV27; clone_size: -; d_call: -; cdr3_aa: CASSLGSAGPGYNEQFF; cdr3_nt: TGTGCCAGCAGTTTAGGGTCTGCGGGACCCGGATACAATGAGCAGTTCTTC
j_call: TRBJ2-1; v_call: TRBV29-1; clone_size: few; d_call: -; cdr3_aa: CSALGNGKGDF; cdr3_nt: TGCAGCGCGCTCGGGAACGGCAAAGGGGACTTC
j_call: TRBJ2-2; v_call: TRBV7-2; clone_size: -; d_call: -; cdr3_aa: CASSIRQTFTGELFF; cdr3_nt: TGTGCCAGCAGCATCCGACAGACATTCACCGGGGAGCTGTTTTTT
j_call: TRBJ2-7; v_call: TRBV7-2; clone_size: few; d_call: TRBD2; cdr3_aa: CASSYGLAYEQYF; cdr3_nt: TGTGCCAGCAGTTACGGACTAGCCTACGAGCAGTACTTC
j_call: TRBJ1-2; v_call: TRBV7-2; clone_size: many; d_call: -; cdr3_aa: CASNTQEAGVNGYTF; cdr3_nt: TGTGCCAGCAACACGCAAGAGGCAGGGGTGAATGGCTACACCTTC
j_call: TRBJ2-7; v_call: TRBV6-2/TRBV6-3; clone_size: -; d_call: -; cdr3_aa: CASSPRSIPEQYEQYF; cdr3_nt: TGTGCCAGCAGTCCGAGGTCCATACCCGAGCAATACGAGCAGTACTTC
j_call: TRBJ2-7; v_call: TRBV7-2; clone_size: few; d_call: TRBD2; cdr3_aa: CASSRGGVEQYF; cdr3_nt: TGTGCCAGCAGCCGGGGAGGGGTAGAGCAGTACTTC
j_call: TRBJ2-1; v_call: TRBV27; clone_size: -; d_call: -; cdr3_aa: CASTIQGSYNEQFF; cdr3_nt: TGTGCCAGCACCATACAGGGTTCCTACAATGAGCAGTTCTTC
j_call: TRBJ2-3; v_call: TRBV12-3/TRBV12-4; clone_size: -; d_call: TRBD2; cdr3_aa: CASRRRETADTQYF; cdr3_nt: TGTGCCAGCAGGCGGCGGGAGACAGCAGATACGCAGTATTTT
j_call: TRBJ1-3; v_call: TRBV6-5; clone_size: few; d_call: -; cdr3_aa: CASSYSAGGVGNTIYF; cdr3_nt: TGTGCCAGCAGTTACTCGGCGGGGGGCGTCGGAAACACCATATATTTT
j_call: TRBJ2-1; v_call: TRBV4-2; clone_size: few; d_call: TRBD1; cdr3_aa: CASSQDGQGRNEQFF; cdr3_nt: TGTGCCAGCAGCCAAGATGGACAGGGACGCAATGAGCAGTTCTTC
j_call: TRBJ1-2; v_call: TRBV28; clone_size: few; d_call: TRBD1; cdr3_aa: CASSLSGQGAWYGYTF; cdr3_nt: TGTGCCAGCAGTTTATCGGGACAGGGGGCTTGGTATGGCTACACCTTC
j_call: TRBJ2-7; v_call: TRBV7-2; clone_size: -; d_call: -; cdr3_aa: CASSTQHYEQYF; cdr3_nt: TGTGCCAGCAGCACTCAACACTACGAGCAGTACTTC
j_call: TRBJ2-5; v_call: TRBV7-2; clone_size: many; d_call: -; cdr3_aa: CASSLSSEQETQYF; cdr3_nt: TGTGCCAGCAGCTTATCTAGCGAACAAGAGACCCAGTACTTC
j_call: TRBJ2-1; v_call: TRBV7-2; clone_size: many; d_call: -; cdr3_aa: CASSSLGRGNEQFF; cdr3_nt: TGTGCCAGCAGCTCCCTAGGGAGAGGCAATGAGCAGTTCTTC
j_call: TRBJ2-3; v_call: TRBV29-1; clone_size: -; d_call: -; cdr3_aa: CSGGGGFSDTQYF; cdr3_nt: TGCAGCGGAGGAGGCGGGTTCTCAGATACGCAGTATTTT
j_call: TRBJ2-3; v_call: TRBV24-1; clone_size: -; d_call: -; cdr3_aa: CATSGPVFGAHTDTQYF; cdr3_nt: TGTGCCACCAGTGGCCCGGTTTTCGGGGCCCACACAGATACGCAGTATTTT
j_call: TRBJ2-7; v_call: TRBV7-2; clone_size: many; d_call: TRBD1; cdr3_aa: CASSFDRGRDEQYF; cdr3_nt: TGTGCCAGCAGCTTCGACAGGGGGCGGGACGAGCAGTACTTC
j_call: TRBJ2-2; v_call: TRBV7-3; clone_size: -; d_call: TRBD2; cdr3_aa: CASSLTGLAGANTGELFF; cdr3_nt: TGTGCCAGCAGCTTAACGGGACTAGCGGGAGCGAACACCGGGGAGCTGTTTTTT
j_call: TRBJ2-1; v_call: TRBV7-8; clone_size: -; d_call: TRBD2; cdr3_aa: CASSLGLAGAYEQFF; cdr3_nt: TGTGCCAGCAGCTTGGGACTAGCGGGAGCCTATGAGCAGTTCTTC
j_call: TRBJ1-2; v_call: TRBV7-9; clone_size: many; d_call: -; cdr3_aa: CASSLLLNINYGYTF; cdr3_nt: TGTGCCAGCAGCCTCCTCCTCAACATTAACTATGGCTACACCTTC
j_call: TRBJ2-5; v_call: TRBV7-2; clone_size: many; d_call: -; cdr3_aa: CASKPMGVQETQYF; cdr3_nt: TGTGCCAGCAAGCCAATGGGGGTCCAAGAGACCCAGTACTTC
j_call: TRBJ1-2; v_call: TRBV7-2; clone_size: -; d_call: TRBD1; cdr3_aa: CASSPRQGPSGYTF; cdr3_nt: TGTGCCAGCAGCCCACGACAGGGGCCCTCCGGCTACACCTTC
j_call: TRBJ2-5; v_call: TRBV27; clone_size: few; d_call: -; cdr3_aa: CASSKTRQETQYF; cdr3_nt: TGTGCCAGCAGTAAAACCCGCCAAGAGACCCAGTACTTC
j_call: TRBJ2-5; v_call: TRBV7-8; clone_size: -; d_call: -; cdr3_aa: CASSLGVGGVLGETQYF; cdr3_nt: TGTGCCAGCAGCTTAGGAGTTGGCGGGGTCTTAGGAGAGACCCAGTACTTC
j_call: TRBJ2-3; v_call: TRBV2; clone_size: few; d_call: -; cdr3_aa: CASSDSVSNSTDTQYF; cdr3_nt: TGTGCCAGCAGTGACAGCGTATCGAACAGCACAGATACGCAGTATTTT
j_call: TRBJ2-7; v_call: TRBV6-2/TRBV6-3; clone_size: -; d_call: TRBD2; cdr3_aa: CASSYSSGNSYEQYF; cdr3_nt: TGTGCCAGCAGTTATTCTAGCGGGAACTCCTACGAGCAGTACTTC
j_call: TRBJ2-5; v_call: TRBV4-3; clone_size: few; d_call: -; cdr3_aa: CASSQGGRETQYF; cdr3_nt: TGCGCCAGCAGCCAAGGAGGGAGGGAGACCCAGTACTTC
j_call: TRBJ1-4; v_call: TRBV2; clone_size: -; d_call: -; cdr3_aa: CASSKEEAEKLFF; cdr3_nt: TGTGCCAGCAGTAAGGAGGAGGCTGAAAAACTGTTTTTT
j_call: TRBJ2-3; v_call: TRBV6-2/TRBV6-3; clone_size: -; d_call: -; cdr3_aa: CASSYVLGETDTQYF; cdr3_nt: TGTGCCAGCAGTTACGTTCTAGGGGAAACGGATACGCAGTATTTT
j_call: TRBJ2-1; v_call: TRBV4-1; clone_size: once; d_call: -; cdr3_aa: CASSPRDGSYNEQFF; cdr3_nt: TGCGCCAGCAGCCCCCGGGACGGCTCCTACAATGAGCAGTTCTTC
j_call: TRBJ1-1; v_call: TRBV12-3/TRBV12-4; clone_size: few; d_call: -; cdr3_aa: CASSLAGPNTEAFF; cdr3_nt: TGTGCCAGCAGTTTAGCGGGGCCCAACACTGAAGCTTTCTTT
j_call: TRBJ1-2; v_call: TRBV7-2; clone_size: -; d_call: -; cdr3_aa: CASSLDIANYGYTF; cdr3_nt: TGTGCCAGCAGCTTAGACATAGCTAACTATGGCTACACCTTC
j_call: TRBJ2-5; v_call: TRBV7-8; clone_size: many; d_call: TRBD1; cdr3_aa: CASSTGQQETQYF; cdr3_nt: TGTGCCAGCAGCACGGGACAGCAAGAGACCCAGTACTTC
j_call: TRBJ1-6; v_call: TRBV28; clone_size: -; d_call: -; cdr3_aa: CASRDYNSPLHF; cdr3_nt: TGTGCCAGCAGAGATTATAATTCACCCCTCCACTTT
j_call: TRBJ2-3; v_call: TRBV7-2; clone_size: -; d_call: TRBD2; cdr3_aa: CASSLGGGPSTDTQYF; cdr3_nt: TGTGCCAGCAGCTTAGGGGGGGGTCCTAGCACAGATACGCAGTATTTT